This T cell receptor beta chain is drawn from a study of T cell repertoires in cytomegalovirus infection. Study-wide background: Both CMV infection and a matching HLA type were indicated by public TCR beta signatures.

TCRdb re-called the reads with MiXCR, one entry per CDR3 protein. Of just over 150,000 distinct CDR3 sequences in the sample, 23% were seen once. The germline V and J ends were trimmed by 9 bases and 4 bases, with 19 bases remaining between them. The V gene's germline CDR1 is MNHEY and CDR2 SMNVEV (reference sequence). The CDR3 extends over 14 amino acids. This clonotype was counted ten times or more. The specimen sequenced was PBMCs. This clonotype originated in a human donor in good health (CMV status not recorded). Some clones in this sample may be carry-over from other donors' samples. J is TRBJ2-7 and V is TRBV27, with D maybe TRBD1 (6 bases). CDR3 sequence: CASFTRDTLYEQYF. The CDR3 bases are TGTGCCAGTTTTACCCGGGACACTTTATACGAGCAGTACTTC.